This T cell receptor beta chain was profiled in a study of radiotherapy plus CTLA-4 blockade in lung cancer. Clones were sequenced by immunoSEQ multiplex PCR, and TCRdb holds only the in-frame ones, with some missing. Of 50,000 or so clones in the sample, 76% were seen once. CTLA-4 blockade with ipilimumab, together with focal radiation, was given to patients with chemo-refractory metastatic non-small-cell lung cancer. CDR3 length: 12 residues. Germline values: CDR1 MNHNS, CDR2 SASEGT. Trimming pared 3 bases from V and 4 bases from J, leaving 7 bases between. The rearrangement uses TRBV6-1 and TRBJ2-7, with D tentatively TRBD1 (6 bases). The sequencing here drew on peripheral blood, taken from a patient treated with radiotherapy plus ipilimumab. The TCR sequence derives from a human donor with non-small cell lung cancer who had stable disease on radiotherapy plus ipilimumab. CDR3 sequence (DNA): TGTGCCAGCAGTGACCAGGGGTACGAGCAGTACTTC. This gives the protein CASSDQGYEQYF.